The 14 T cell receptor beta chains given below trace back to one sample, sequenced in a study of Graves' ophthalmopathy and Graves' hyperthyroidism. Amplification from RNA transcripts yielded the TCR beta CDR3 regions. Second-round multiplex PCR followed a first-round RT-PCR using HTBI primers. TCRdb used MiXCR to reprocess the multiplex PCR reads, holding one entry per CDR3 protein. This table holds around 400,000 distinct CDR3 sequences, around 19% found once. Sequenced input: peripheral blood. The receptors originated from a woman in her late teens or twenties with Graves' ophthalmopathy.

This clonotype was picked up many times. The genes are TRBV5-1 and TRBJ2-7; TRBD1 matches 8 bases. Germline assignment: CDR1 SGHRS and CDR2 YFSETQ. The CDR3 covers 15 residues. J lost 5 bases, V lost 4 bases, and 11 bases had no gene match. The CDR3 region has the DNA TGCGCCAGCAGCATAGACAGGGGAGTGATCGACGAGCAGTACTTC. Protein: CASSIDRGVIDEQYF.

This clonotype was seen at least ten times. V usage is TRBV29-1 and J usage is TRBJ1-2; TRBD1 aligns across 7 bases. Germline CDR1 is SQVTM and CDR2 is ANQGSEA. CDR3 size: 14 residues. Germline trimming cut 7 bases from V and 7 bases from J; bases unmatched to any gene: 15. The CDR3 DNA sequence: TGCAGCGCATTGGAGGGGGCAAGCGGCGTTGGCTACACCTTC. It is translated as CSALEGASGVGYTF.

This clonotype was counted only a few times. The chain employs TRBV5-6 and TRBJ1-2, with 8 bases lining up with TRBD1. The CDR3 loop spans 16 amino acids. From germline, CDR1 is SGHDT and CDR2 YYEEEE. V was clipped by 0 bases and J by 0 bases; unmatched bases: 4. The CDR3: CASSLERDRTNYGYTF. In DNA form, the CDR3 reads TGTGCCAGCAGCTTGGAAAGGGACAGGACTAACTATGGCTACACCTTC.

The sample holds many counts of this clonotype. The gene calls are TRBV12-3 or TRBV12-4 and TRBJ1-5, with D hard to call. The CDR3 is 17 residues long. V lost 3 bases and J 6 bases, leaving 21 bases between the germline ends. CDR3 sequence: CASSFRRGVPQTQPQHF. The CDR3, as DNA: TGTGCCAGCAGTTTTAGAAGAGGCGTCCCTCAAACTCAGCCCCAGCATTTT.

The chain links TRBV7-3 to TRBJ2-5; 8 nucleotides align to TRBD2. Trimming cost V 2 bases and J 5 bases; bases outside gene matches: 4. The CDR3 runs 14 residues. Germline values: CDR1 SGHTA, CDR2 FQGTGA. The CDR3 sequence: CASSLVGGAETQYF. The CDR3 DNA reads TGTGCCAGCAGCTTAGTCGGGGGGGCGGAGACCCAGTACTTC.

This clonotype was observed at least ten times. CDR3 in amino acids: CASSLGGGRMNTEAFF. The CDR3, as DNA: TGTGCCAGCAGCTTAGGTGGTGGGAGGATGAACACTGAAGCTTTCTTT. This chain connects TRBV11-2 to TRBJ1-1, with D uncertain. Germline V lookup: CDR1 SGHAT, CDR2 FQNNGV. Between the trimmed V and J ends, which lost 1 base and 0 bases, there was a span of 12 bases. CDR3 length equals 16 residues.

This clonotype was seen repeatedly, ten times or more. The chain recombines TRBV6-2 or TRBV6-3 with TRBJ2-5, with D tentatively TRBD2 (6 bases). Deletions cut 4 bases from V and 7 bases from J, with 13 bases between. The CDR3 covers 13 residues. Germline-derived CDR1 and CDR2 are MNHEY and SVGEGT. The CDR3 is CASSSGRRGTQYF. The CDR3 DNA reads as TGTGCCAGCAGTTCCGGGAGAAGGGGGACCCAGTACTTC.

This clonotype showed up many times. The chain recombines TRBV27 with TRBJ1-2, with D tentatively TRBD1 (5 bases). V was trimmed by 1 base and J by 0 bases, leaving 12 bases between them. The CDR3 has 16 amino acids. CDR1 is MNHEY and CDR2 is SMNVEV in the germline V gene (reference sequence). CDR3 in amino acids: CASSLYQGGTNYGYTF. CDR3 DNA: TGTGCCAGCAGTTTATACCAGGGAGGGACTAACTATGGCTACACCTTC.

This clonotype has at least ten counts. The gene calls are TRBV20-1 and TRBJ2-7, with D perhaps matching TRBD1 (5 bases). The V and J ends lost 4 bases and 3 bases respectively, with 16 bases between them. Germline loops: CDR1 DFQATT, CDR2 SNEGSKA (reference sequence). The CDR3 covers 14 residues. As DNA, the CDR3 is TGCAGTGCTAAATTCGACAGAACGGACTACGAGCAGTACTTC. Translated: CSAKFDRTDYEQYF.

The CDR3 DNA sequence: TGTGCCAGCAGCCCGCCGGACCTCTACGAGCAGTACTTC. Translating it yields CASSPPDLYEQYF. V is TRBV6-1 and J is TRBJ2-7, with D hard to call. The ends were cut back, 6 bases at V and 3 bases at J, with 12 bases in the middle. This CDR3 is 13 amino acids long. Germline V gene data show CDR1 as MNHNS and CDR2 as SASEGT.

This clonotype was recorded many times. The CDR3 loop is CSARVATGQAYGELFF. The CDR3 DNA follows: TGCAGTGCTAGAGTGGCTACGGGACAGGCGTATGGGGAGCTGTTTTTT. The chain uses TRBV20-1 and TRBJ2-2, with TRBD1 matching over 8 bases. This CDR3 region has 16 residues. Germline V lookup: CDR1 DFQATT, CDR2 SNEGSKA (reference sequence). V trimming: 1 base; J trimming: 8 bases; junction bases outside the gene matches: 12.

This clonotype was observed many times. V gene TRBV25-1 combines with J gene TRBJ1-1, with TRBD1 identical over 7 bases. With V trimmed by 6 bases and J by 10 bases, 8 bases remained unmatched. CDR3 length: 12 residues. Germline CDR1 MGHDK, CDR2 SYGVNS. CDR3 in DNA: TGTGCCAGCAGCGGTTCGACAGGGAGAGCTTTCTTT. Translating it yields CASSGSTGRAFF.

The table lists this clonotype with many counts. The CDR3 sequence is CASSPQGILDTEAFF. The CDR3 nucleotides read TGTGCCAGCAGCCCACAGGGGATCTTGGACACTGAAGCTTTCTTT. The chain links TRBV9 to TRBJ1-1; 7 bases match TRBD1. This CDR3 contains 15 residues. From germline, CDR1 is SGDLS and CDR2 YYNGEE. Germline trimming cut 4 bases from V and 3 bases from J; bases unmatched to any gene: 9.

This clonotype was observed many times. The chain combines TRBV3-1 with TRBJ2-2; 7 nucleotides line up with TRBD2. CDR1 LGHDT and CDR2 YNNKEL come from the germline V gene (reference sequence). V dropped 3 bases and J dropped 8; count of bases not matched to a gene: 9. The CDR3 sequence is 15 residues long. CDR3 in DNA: TGTGCCAGCAGCCACCTGCGAACGGGAGGAGGGGAGCTGTTTTTT. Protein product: CASSHLRTGGGELFF.